The clone carrying this T cell receptor beta chain was recorded a few times. Its antigen is currently unknown. J gave up 4 bases and V 5 bases, and 9 bases lay outside the gene matches. The length of the CDR3 is 15 residues. Germline-derived CDR1 and CDR2 are LGHNA and YNFKEQ. This entry belongs to a study of T cell repertoires in ileal Crohn's disease. General study results and limits: High-frequency clones were more common in sorted CD8 than CD4 cells.

The data were produced by immunoSEQ multiplex PCR, yet TCRdb's version contains in-frame clones alone and is incomplete. The table has about 9,600 clones, just over 75% seen once. The sequence came from an adult with Crohn's disease. This rearrangement joins TRBV4-2 to TRBJ2-7; 9 nucleotides align to TRBD1. Sequencing used ileal tissue. CDR3 sequence reads: CASSVRTGEGYEQYF. CDR3 bases: TGTGCCAGCAGCGTGCGGACAGGGGAGGGGTACGAGCAGTACTTC.